The 10 T cell receptor beta chains below come from one sample, sequenced in a study of T cells in women clearing cervical HPV infection. Method: immunoSEQ multiplex PCR; TCRdb's copy keeps in-frame clones and lacks some. The table for this sample gives tens of thousands of clones. Sequenced sample: blood buffy coat. These receptors all stem from a woman aged 18-70 years with a cervical HPV16 infection that either progressed to CIN3+ or cleared (not recorded which).

A note on this clone: The junction does not match germline at one end; this may be a read error. Read coverage stops 3 residues before the CDR3 terminus; the germline J gene supplies the remainder. Other DNA sequences in this specimen translate into the identical CDR3. The chain has TRBV6-2 or TRBV6-3 and TRBJ1-3, with a weak D call TRBD1 (6 bases). Germline V gene data show CDR1 as MNHEY and CDR2 as SVGEGT. CDR3 size: 17 residues. This chain's CDR3 is CASSQVPGGRPGNTIYF. Partial CDR3 DNA: TGTGCCAGCAGTCAGGTGCCGGGGGGCCGTCCTGGAAACACT.

A remark on this clone: The read falls 3 residues short of the CDR3 end, and the missing part is taken from the germline J gene. The rearrangement links TRBV6-4 to TRBJ2-3; the match to TRBD2 covers 11 bases. With 5 bases clipped from V and 5 bases from J, the junction kept 3 bases outside the gene matches. Per the germline V gene, CDR1 is MRHNA and CDR2 is SNTAGT. The CDR3 loop spans 14 amino acids. Incomplete CDR3 DNA: TGTGCCAGCAGTTTAGCGGGGGGGCAAGATACG. Translation gives CASSLAGGQDT. The full CDR3 sequence reads CASSLAGGQDTQYF.

To note about this clone: The read ends 3 residues before the CDR3 terminus; that terminus is restored from the germline J gene. This chain connects TRBV15 to TRBJ2-3; D might be TRBD2 (5 bases). V lost 0 bases and J 1 base, leaving 8 bases between the germline ends. The CDR3 covers 15 residues. Germline V gives CDR1 LNHNV, CDR2 YYDKDF (reference sequence). The part of the CDR3 DNA that was read is TGTGCCACCAGCAGAGATCTCGGGGGCACAGATACG. This encodes CATSRDLGGTDT. The whole CDR3 protein is CATSRDLGGTDTQYF.

In the case of this clone: Sequencing ends 3 residues short of the CDR3 end; the germline J gene provides the rest. The genes are TRBV12-3 or TRBV12-4 and TRBJ2-1; D gene uncertain. This CDR3 is built from 12 residues. Between the trimmed V and J ends, which lost 1 base and 9 bases, there was a span of 7 bases. The part of the CDR3 DNA that was read is TGTGCCAGCAGTTTAGGGGCCCTTGAG. Translated, it gives CASSLGALE. The full CDR3 reads CASSLGALEQFF.

For this clone: With the read ending 3 residues before the CDR3 end, the germline J gene is used to fill in that end. The chain is built from TRBV19 and TRBJ2-7; 7 bases fit TRBD2. Germline V gene lookup returns CDR1 LNHDA and CDR2 SQIVND (reference sequence). The CDR3 is 16 residues long. V lost 3 bases and J lost 4; bases outside the gene matches: 12. CDR3 protein: CASSIRAGGGTYEQYF. The CDR3 bases that were read are TGTGCCAGTAGTATCCGCGCTGGCGGGGGTACGTACGAG.

Details on this clone: The read ends 3 residues shy of where the CDR3 ends; the end is completed using the germline J gene. This chain links TRBV18 with TRBJ2-1; 7 bases agree with TRBD2. Germline V gene data show CDR1 as KGHSH and CDR2 as LQKENI. CDR3 length equals 15 residues. The V gene end was trimmed by 3 bases and the J gene end by 4 bases; junction bases not matched to a gene: 6. The CDR3 is CASSPGRGTYNEQFF. The covered CDR3 bases are TGTGCCAGCTCACCGGGGCGGGGGACTTACAATGAG.

A note on this clone: The CDR3 end falls 3 residues outside the read, so it is completed with the germline J gene. V and J are TRBV5-4 and TRBJ2-1; 10 bases line up with TRBD2. Germline CDR1 SGHNT, CDR2 YYREEE (reference sequence). This CDR3 contains 15 residues. Trimming took 2 bases from V and 9 from J; bases not matched to a gene: 8. The sequenced part of the CDR3 DNA is TGTGCCAGCAGCTTCGAACTAGCGGGGTATGGTGAG. Protein sequence: CASSFELAGYGE. The entire CDR3 protein reads CASSFELAGYGEQFF.

This chain's CDR3 is CASKTDTTNSPLHF. CDR3 DNA, as far as it was read: TGTGCCAGTAAAACCGACACCACGAATTCACCC. V and J are TRBV19 and TRBJ1-6, with unresolved D. The read is 3 residues too short to cover the CDR3 end, so that end is filled in from the germline J gene. Germline V gene sequence: CDR1 LNHDA, CDR2 SQIVND (reference sequence). CDR3 length equals 14 residues. Trimming cost V 7 bases and J 7 bases, with 14 bases left between them.

Regarding this clone: Read coverage stops 3 residues before the CDR3 terminus; the germline J gene supplies the remainder. This chain links TRBV6-1 with TRBJ2-7; the match to TRBD1 covers 9 bases. This CDR3 is 15 amino acids long. Germline V lookup: CDR1 MNHNS, CDR2 SASEGT. The junction had 4 bases not matched to a gene; V was cut back by 2 bases and J by 2 bases. The CDR3 protein is CASSENTGGPYEQYF. CDR3 DNA (partial): TGTGCCAGCAGTGAAAACACAGGGGGCCCCTACGAG.

A remark on this clone: The CDR3 extends 3 residues past the end of the read, so its final part is completed from the germline J gene. This chain joins TRBV11-2 and TRBJ2-7; TRBD1 is a possible D gene (5 bases). V was cut by 2 bases and J by 5 bases, with 10 bases left in between. The CDR3 is 13 amino acids. Germline values: CDR1 SGHAT, CDR2 FQNNGV. CDR3 DNA (partial): TGTGCCAGCAGCTTATGGCAGGGCGACGAG. This sequence encodes CASSLWQGDE. The CDR3 reads in full as CASSLWQGDEQYF. The whole variable domain, remainder taken from reference TRBV11-2 and TRBJ2-7, is EAGVAQSPRYKIIEKRQSVAFWCNPISGHATLYWYQQILGQGPKLLIQFQNNGVVDDSQLPKDRFSAERLKGVDSTLKIQPAKLEDSAVYLCASSLWQGDEQYFGPGTRLTVT.